The T cell receptor beta chain under discussion was sequenced for a study of response to subunit inactivated influenza vaccine. General study results and limits: Authors suggested each seasonal influenza vaccination recruits few new T cells.

This clonotype occurred a few times. Its antigen remains unidentified. TCRdb re-analysed the RT-PCR reads in MiXCR, keeping a single row per CDR3 protein. The sample comprises more than 700,000 distinct CDR3 sequences, roughly 20% of which are singletons, and around 9.6% rests with the top ten. The CDR3 is 14 amino acids. The ends were cut back, 6 bases at V and 3 bases at J, with 15 bases in the middle. V and J are TRBV12-3 or TRBV12-4 and TRBJ2-7, with D possibly being TRBD1 (6 bases). The source material was PBMCs from blood, sampled around 5 days after vaccination. The sequence was obtained from a man aged 45-60 years who received an inactivated influenza vaccine. The CDR3 bases are TGTGCCAGCAGGGAGACAGGCCCCAACTACGAGCAGTACTTC. Translating gives CASRETGPNYEQYF.